Here is one T cell receptor (beta chain) with its context. This sample was taken from a study of T cell clones after liver transplantation. Study at large: Apart from a few HCV-positive recipients, transplants were for non-autoimmune, non-viral reasons. At least one year of complete immunosuppression withdrawal without enzymes over twice normal defined tolerance.

V trimming: 6 bases; J trimming: 9 bases; junction bases outside the gene matches: 12. The CDR3 is 14 amino acids. CDR1 SGHTA and CDR2 FQGNSA come from the germline V gene. Repertoires were generated with immunoSEQ multiplex PCR, while TCRdb's copy carries only in-frame clones and drops some. The sample has about 72,000 clones, more than 75% seen once; the top ten hold 2% to 3%. The chain combines TRBV7-2 with TRBJ2-5, with 8 bases aligning to TRBD2. This TCR derives from a human donor who received a liver transplant. The sample was CD4+ T cells from blood, taken before liver transplant. CDR3 residues: CASRRRLAGVSQYF. The CDR3 DNA reads TGTGCCAGCAGAAGACGGCTAGCGGGTGTATCCCAGTACTTC.